Listed here are 2 T cell receptor beta chains from one sample, sequenced in a study of blood T cell repertoires in COVID-19. The table came from immunoSEQ multiplex PCR; TCRdb's copy has only in-frame clones and leaves some out. The sample holds approximately 180,000 clones, around 85% seen once. Sequencing input: peripheral blood. These receptors all stem from a woman older than 75 with acute or convalescent COVID-19.

The V call is TRBV15, the J call TRBJ1-1; D is unresolved. CDR3 length: 13 residues. Trimming pared 1 base from V and 4 bases from J, leaving 7 bases between. The V gene's germline CDR1 is LNHNV and CDR2 YYDKDF (reference sequence). The CDR3 loop is CATSRAAGTEAFF. Here the CDR3 DNA reads TGTGCCACCAGCAGAGCCGCAGGCACTGAAGCTTTCTTT.

The chain has TRBV5-5 and TRBJ1-5; 9 bases fit TRBD1. V lost 0 bases to trimming and J lost 2 bases; unmatched junction nucleotides: 12. The germline V gene has CDR1 SGHKS and CDR2 YYEKEE (reference sequence). The CDR3 contains 19 residues. Written as DNA, the CDR3 is TGTGCCAGCAGCTTGGCGCTCACAGGGGGCTTGATCGGCAATCAGCCCCAGCATTTT. Its translation is CASSLALTGGLIGNQPQHF.